This entry describes one TCR beta chain. Its target is not known. The TCR beta cDNA came from 5'RACE template switching with UMIs. TCRdb reanalyzed the 5' RACE reads and collapses them to one entry per CDR3 protein, without DNA. In all, the sample yields approximately 170,000 distinct CDR3 sequences. The length of the CDR3 is 17 residues. Germline assignment: CDR1 MDHEN and CDR2 SYDVKM. This specimen comes from a study of T cells expressing NK-cell markers. Study-wide results and caveats: Once again these clonotypes came out on top in the CD3+CD56-NKG2C+ fraction of several donors.

The receptor was isolated from a man aged 18-70 years in good health. Sequenced: blood T cells: a sorted CD56 or NKG2C T cell subset, CD4+ or CD8+ T cells, or bulk PBMC T cells (not recorded which). This chain uses TRBV28 with TRBJ2-2; TCRdb's assignment of TRBD1 cannot be checked, as there is no DNA. Here the CDR3 reads CASSPPTGTGDTGELFF.